These 17 T cell receptor beta chains were all obtained from the same sample, sequenced in a study of T cells in Graves' hyperthyroidism and ophthalmopathy. Amplification of TCR beta CDR3 regions used RNA as the template. HTBI primers were used for first-round RT-PCR of the TCR CDR3. TCRdb reanalysed the multiplex PCR reads using MiXCR and keeps one entry per CDR3 protein. The sample carries more than 500,000 distinct CDR3 sequences, more than 15% recorded once. Sequencing was performed on blood. Every receptor here comes from a woman younger than 45 with Graves' ophthalmopathy.

This clonotype was seen only a few times. This chain joins TRBV20-1 and TRBJ1-2, with D hard to call. CDR3 length: 14 residues. Germline CDR1 is DFQATT and CDR2 is SNEGSKA (reference sequence). V lost 5 bases, J lost 0 bases, and 13 bases lay in between. The CDR3 protein is CSAPYRLTNYGYTF. The CDR3 DNA reads TGCAGTGCTCCCTACAGATTGACTAACTATGGCTACACCTTC.

In its sample, this clonotype was seen a few times. The CDR3 DNA reads as TGTGCCAGTAGTATAATGGTCGCTGACAATCAGCCCCAGCATTTT. Amino acid sequence: CASSIMVADNQPQHF. The chain is built from TRBV19 and TRBJ1-5; D is uncertain. The CDR3 length is 15 residues. V was trimmed by 2 bases and J by 3 bases, leaving 11 bases between them. The germline CDR1 and CDR2 sequences are LNHDA and SQIVND (reference sequence).

This clonotype was counted many times. J is TRBJ2-1 and V is TRBV7-7; D gene uncertain. The CDR3 runs to 13 residues. CDR1 is SSHAT and CDR2 is FNYEAQ in the germline V gene (reference sequence). The V end was cut by 2 bases, the J end by 6 bases, with 8 bases between. The CDR3 sequence is CASSLILGNEQFF. The CDR3, as DNA: TGTGCCAGCAGCTTAATTCTGGGCAATGAGCAGTTCTTC.

Only a few counts were recorded for this clonotype. The rearrangement links TRBV3-1 to TRBJ2-1; 9 nucleotides agree with TRBD2. The J segment lost 4 bases and the V segment lost 1 base, leaving 14 bases of the junction unmatched. The germline V gene has CDR1 LGHDT and CDR2 YNNKEL (reference sequence). This CDR3 has 19 amino acids. The CDR3 sequence: CASSQVWTSVVGGYNEQFF. The CDR3 DNA is TGTGCCAGCAGCCAAGTCTGGACTAGCGTGGTAGGGGGTTACAATGAGCAGTTCTTC.

This clonotype showed up just a few times. This chain joins TRBV20-1 and TRBJ1-1, with D perhaps matching TRBD1 (6 bases). Germline V gives CDR1 DFQATT, CDR2 SNEGSKA (reference sequence). This CDR3 is built from 16 residues. Trimming pared 5 bases from V and 4 bases from J, leaving 23 bases between. The CDR3 nucleotides read TGCAGTGCTCGTCTCCCACCGGGACGGGGGCCCACTGAAGCTTTCTTT. This gives the protein CSARLPPGRGPTEAFF.

This clonotype was seen only a few times. A single base separates this from a much larger clone, so it may be a read error. The CDR3 here is CVSILTGGQPQHF. The CDR3 DNA sequence: TGTGTCAGCATCCTGACAGGGGGTCAGCCCCAGCATTTT. This chain joins TRBV2 and TRBJ1-5, with 9 positions matching TRBD1. Germline values: CDR1 SNHLY, CDR2 FYNNEI. This CDR3 is built from 13 residues.

This clonotype was seen repeatedly, ten times or more. V gene TRBV6-1 combines with J gene TRBJ2-1; TRBD1 matches at 7 bases. The CDR3 is made up of 13 amino acids. CDR1 is MNHNS and CDR2 is SASEGT in the germline V gene. Trimming cost V 5 bases and J 6 bases; bases outside gene matches: 4. The CDR3 protein is CASSRQGGNEQFF. As DNA, the CDR3 is TGTGCCAGCAGTCGACAGGGTGGCAATGAGCAGTTCTTC.

A remark on this clonotype: A much more abundant neighbour one base away suggests this may be a read error. V usage is TRBV20-1 and J usage is TRBJ2-7; 9 bases are a match to TRBD2. The CDR3 spans 16 residues. V dropped 5 bases and J dropped 6; count of bases not matched to a gene: 17. Germline lookup yields CDR1 DFQATT and CDR2 SNEGSKA (reference sequence). This chain's CDR3 is CSALRLAGVGNCEQYF. Here the CDR3 DNA reads TGCAGTGCTCTTCGCTTAGCGGGAGTGGGAAACTGCGAGCAGTACTTC.

V gene TRBV5-1 combines with J gene TRBJ2-3, with D tentatively TRBD2 (6 bases). The CDR3 totals 18 residues. With 4 bases removed from V and 6 bases from J, the gap between germline ends came to 27 bases. Per germline, CDR1 SGHRS and CDR2 YFSETQ. The CDR3: CASSQTPPTGAQKDTQYF. The CDR3 DNA follows: TGCGCCAGCAGCCAAACACCCCCGACGGGAGCTCAAAAGGATACGCAGTATTTT.

The rearrangement uses TRBV19 and TRBJ1-5, with TRBD1 identical over 7 bases. This CDR3 comprises 13 residues. The V gene end was trimmed by 3 bases and the J gene end by 7 bases; junction bases not matched to a gene: 3. CDR1 and CDR2 from the germline V gene are LNHDA and SQIVND (reference sequence). CDR3 DNA: TGTGCCAGTAGTATGTGGGGACAGCAGCCCCAGCATTTT. Translated, it gives CASSMWGQQPQHF.

This clonotype was recorded at least ten times. The V call is TRBV2, the J call TRBJ2-5; weak D call: TRBD2 (5 bases). CDR3 length: 14 amino acids. The V end lost 2 bases, the J end lost 4 bases, and 11 bases lay between the germline ends. Germline V gene sequence: CDR1 SNHLY, CDR2 FYNNEI. The chain's CDR3 is CASSESTSGETQYF. The CDR3 DNA sequence: TGTGCCAGCAGTGAATCGACCAGCGGAGAGACCCAGTACTTC.

The rearrangement uses TRBV20-1 and TRBJ2-1; 8 bases line up with TRBD2. Germline assignment: CDR1 DFQATT and CDR2 SNEGSKA (reference sequence). J gave up 0 bases and V 6 bases, and 7 bases lay outside the gene matches. CDR3 length equals 15 residues. CDR3 bases: TGCAGTGCCCATAGCGGGACGAGCTCCTACAATGAGCAGTTCTTC. Amino acids: CSAHSGTSSYNEQFF.

Written as DNA, the CDR3 is TGTGCCAGCAGCCACCTAGCGGGGTTTACCGGGGAGCTGTTTTTT. Translated, it gives CASSHLAGFTGELFF. This chain links TRBV3-1 with TRBJ2-2, with 9 positions matching TRBD2. The CDR3 covers 15 residues. J gave up 5 bases and V 3 bases, and 4 bases lay outside the gene matches. CDR1 and CDR2 (germline): LGHDT, YNNKEL (reference sequence).

This clonotype was counted at least ten times. This rearrangement joins TRBV7-2 to TRBJ2-7, with TRBD2 identical over 7 bases. Trimming took 2 bases from V and 2 from J; bases not matched to a gene: 6. Germline CDR1 SGHTA, CDR2 FQGNSA. The CDR3 is made up of 15 amino acids. The CDR3 nucleotides read TGTGCCAGCAGCTTATCTAGCGGAATTACCTACGAGCAGTACTTC. Protein product: CASSLSSGITYEQYF.

V gene TRBV9 combines with J gene TRBJ2-7, with 8 bases fitting TRBD2. CDR3 size: 15 residues. The V gene's germline CDR1 is SGDLS and CDR2 YYNGEE. Trimming removed 3 bases from V and 6 bases from J; junction bases left unmatched: 11. The CDR3 loop reads CASSEGLAGSAEQYF. The CDR3 DNA follows: TGTGCCAGCAGCGAGGGGTTAGCGGGATCTGCCGAGCAGTACTTC.

This clonotype was counted ten times or more. V is TRBV28 and J is TRBJ2-5, with 8 positions matching TRBD2. The V and J ends lost 6 bases and 5 bases, in that order; junction bases with no gene match: 5. The CDR3 is 13 amino acids. CDR1 MDHEN and CDR2 SYDVKM come from the germline V gene. The CDR3 here is CASRGGRRETQYF. The CDR3 region has the DNA TGTGCCAGCAGAGGCGGGAGGCGGGAGACCCAGTACTTC.

V gene TRBV28 combines with J gene TRBJ1-4, with D possibly TRBD1 on 5 matching bases. CDR3 length: 14 residues. V lost 6 bases to trimming and J lost 4 bases, with 12 bases between them. From germline, CDR1 is MDHEN and CDR2 SYDVKM. Here the CDR3 reads CASRPPDSNEKLFF. In nucleotides, the CDR3 is TGTGCCAGCAGACCACCTGACAGTAATGAAAAACTGTTTTTT. Drawing the rest from reference TRBV28 and TRBJ1-4, the complete variable domain is DVKVTQSSRYLVKRTGEKVFLECVQDMDHENMFWYRQDPGLGLRLIYFSYDVKMKEKGDIPEGYSVSREKKERFSLILESASTNQTSMYLCASRPPDSNEKLFFGSGTQLSVL.